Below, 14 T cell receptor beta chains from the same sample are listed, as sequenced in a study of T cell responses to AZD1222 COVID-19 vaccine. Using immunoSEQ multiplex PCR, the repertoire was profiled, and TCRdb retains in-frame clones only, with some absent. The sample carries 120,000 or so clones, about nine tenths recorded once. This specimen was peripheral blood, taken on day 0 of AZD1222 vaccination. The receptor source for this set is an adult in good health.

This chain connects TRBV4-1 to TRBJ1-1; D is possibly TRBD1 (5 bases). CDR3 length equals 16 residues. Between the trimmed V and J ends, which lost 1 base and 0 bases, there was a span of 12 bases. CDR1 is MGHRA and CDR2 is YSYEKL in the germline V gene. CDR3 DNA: TGCGCCAGCAGCCAAGTGACAGTTGCTCTGAACACTGAAGCTTTCTTT. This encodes CASSQVTVALNTEAFF.

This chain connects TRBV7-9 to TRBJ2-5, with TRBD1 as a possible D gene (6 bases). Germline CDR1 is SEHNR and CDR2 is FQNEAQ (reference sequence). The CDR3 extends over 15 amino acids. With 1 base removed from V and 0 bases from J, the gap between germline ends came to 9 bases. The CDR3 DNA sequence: TGTGCCAGCAGCTTAGGGGACATAAACCAAGAGACCCAGTACTTC. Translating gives CASSLGDINQETQYF. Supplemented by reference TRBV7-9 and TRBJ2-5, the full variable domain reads DTGVSQNPRHKITKRGQNVTFRCDPISEHNRLYWYRQTLGQGPEFLTYFQNEAQLEKSRLLSDRFSAERPKGSFSTLEIQRTEQGDSAMYLCASSLGDINQETQYFGPGTRLLVL.

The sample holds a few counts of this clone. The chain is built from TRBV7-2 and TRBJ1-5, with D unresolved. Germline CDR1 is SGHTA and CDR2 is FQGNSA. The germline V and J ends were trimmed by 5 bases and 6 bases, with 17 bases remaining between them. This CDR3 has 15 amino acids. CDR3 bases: TGTGCCAGCAGCCCCTTGCTGGGCTCCTCTCAGCCCCAGCATTTT. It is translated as CASSPLLGSSQPQHF.

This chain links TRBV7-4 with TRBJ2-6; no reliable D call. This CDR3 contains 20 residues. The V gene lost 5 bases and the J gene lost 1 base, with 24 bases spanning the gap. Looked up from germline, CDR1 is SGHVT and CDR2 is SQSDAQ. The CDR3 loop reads CASSPRLPPALASGANVLTF. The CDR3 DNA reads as TGTGCCAGCAGCCCGAGACTCCCGCCTGCGCTTGCGTCTGGGGCCAACGTCCTGACTTTC.

The CDR3 region has the DNA TGTGCCAGCAGCAACCCGGGGGCAGATACGCAGTATTTT. This translates into CASSNPGADTQYF. V and J are TRBV14 and TRBJ2-3; D may be TRBD2 (6 bases). This CDR3 has 13 amino acids. Trimming stripped 5 bases from V and 4 bases from J, with 10 bases between. Per germline, CDR1 SGHDN and CDR2 FVKESK.

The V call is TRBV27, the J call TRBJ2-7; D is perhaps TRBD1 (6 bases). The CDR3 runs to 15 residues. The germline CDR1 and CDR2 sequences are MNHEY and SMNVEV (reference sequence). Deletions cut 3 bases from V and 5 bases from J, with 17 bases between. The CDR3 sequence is CASSLVAGELHEQYF. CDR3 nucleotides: TGTGCCAGCAGTTTGGTGGCAGGGGAATTACACGAGCAGTACTTC.

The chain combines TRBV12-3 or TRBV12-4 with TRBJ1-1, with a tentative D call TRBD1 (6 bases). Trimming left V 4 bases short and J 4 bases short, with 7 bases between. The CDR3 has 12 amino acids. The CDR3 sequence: CASSSGVTEAFF. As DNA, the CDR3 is TGTGCCAGCAGTTCAGGGGTCACTGAAGCTTTCTTT.

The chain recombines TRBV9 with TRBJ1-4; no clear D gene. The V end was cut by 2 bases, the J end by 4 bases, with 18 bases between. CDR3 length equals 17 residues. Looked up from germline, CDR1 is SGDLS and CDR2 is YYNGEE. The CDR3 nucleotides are TGTGCCAGCAGCGTGGGAAGGTTTGGAAATGGTAATGAAAAACTGTTTTTT. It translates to CASSVGRFGNGNEKLFF.

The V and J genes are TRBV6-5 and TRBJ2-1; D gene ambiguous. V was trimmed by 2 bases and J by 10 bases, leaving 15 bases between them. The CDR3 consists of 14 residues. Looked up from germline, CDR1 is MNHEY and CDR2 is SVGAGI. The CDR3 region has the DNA TGTGCCAGCAGTTACGGGCAGCCTACAATAGAGCAGTTCTTC. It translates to CASSYGQPTIEQFF.

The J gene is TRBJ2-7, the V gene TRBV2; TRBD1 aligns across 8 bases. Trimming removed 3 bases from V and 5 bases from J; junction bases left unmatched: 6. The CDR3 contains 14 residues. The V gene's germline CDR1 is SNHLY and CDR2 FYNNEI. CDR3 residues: CASSDRQGWNEQYF. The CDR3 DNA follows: TGTGCCAGCAGTGACCGACAGGGGTGGAACGAGCAGTACTTC.

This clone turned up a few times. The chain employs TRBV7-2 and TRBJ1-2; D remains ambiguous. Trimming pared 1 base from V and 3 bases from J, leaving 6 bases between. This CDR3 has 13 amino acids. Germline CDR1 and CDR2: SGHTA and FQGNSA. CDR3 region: CASSLDTYYGYTF. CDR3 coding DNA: TGTGCCAGCAGCTTAGACACATACTATGGCTACACCTTC.

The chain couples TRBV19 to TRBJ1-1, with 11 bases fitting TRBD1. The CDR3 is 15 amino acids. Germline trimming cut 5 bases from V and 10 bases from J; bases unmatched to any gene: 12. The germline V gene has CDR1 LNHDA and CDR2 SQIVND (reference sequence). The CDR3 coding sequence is TGTGCCAGTAGTCCCTTCGGGACAGGGGGTGGGGGAGCTTTCTTT. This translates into CASSPFGTGGGGAFF.

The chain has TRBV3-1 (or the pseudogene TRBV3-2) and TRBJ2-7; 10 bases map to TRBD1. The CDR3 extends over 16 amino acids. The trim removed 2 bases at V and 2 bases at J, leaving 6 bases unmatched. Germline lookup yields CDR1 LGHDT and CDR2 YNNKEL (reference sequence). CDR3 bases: TGTGCCAGCAGCCAAACCCCGGGACAGGGGACCTACGAGCAGTACTTC. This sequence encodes CASSQTPGQGTYEQYF.

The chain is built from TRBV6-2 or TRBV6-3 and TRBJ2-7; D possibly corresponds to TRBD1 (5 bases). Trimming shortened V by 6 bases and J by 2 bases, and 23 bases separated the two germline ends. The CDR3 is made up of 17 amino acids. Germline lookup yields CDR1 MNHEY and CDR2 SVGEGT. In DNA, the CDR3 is TGTGCCAGCAGCTATACTACAGGAGATGTTAACACCTACGAGCAGTACTTC. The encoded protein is CASSYTTGDVNTYEQYF.